The 9 T cell receptor beta chains in this list originate from one sample, sequenced in a study of T cell repertoires in cytomegalovirus infection. TCRdb redid the calling of the reads with MiXCR, one entry per CDR3 protein. Found here are 150,000 to 200,000 distinct CDR3 sequences, less than 9.5% of them singletons; the top ten hold about 5%. The source material was PBMCs. The receptors were sampled from a human donor in good health (CMV status not recorded). Some clones in this sample may be carry-over from other donors' samples.

This clonotype was observed a few times. This chain links TRBV2 with TRBJ1-1, with TRBD1 identical over 7 bases. The germline V gene encodes CDR1 SNHLY and CDR2 FYNNEI. This CDR3 spans 15 amino acids. The J segment lost 3 bases and the V segment lost 5 bases, leaving 9 bases of the junction unmatched. The CDR3 reads CASSPTTGVHTEAFF. CDR3 in DNA: TGTGCCAGCAGTCCTACTACAGGGGTCCACACTGAAGCTTTCTTT.

This clonotype was observed at least ten times. The V gene is TRBV7-2, the J gene TRBJ2-7; D uncertain. This CDR3 region has 16 residues. Trimming took off 1 base at V and 2 bases at J, with 15 bases between the two ends. CDR1 is SGHTA, CDR2 FQGNSA, per germline. The CDR3 coding sequence is TGTGCCAGCAGCTTAGACCCACTGGCAAGGACCTACGAGCAGTACTTC. Amino acids: CASSLDPLARTYEQYF.

This clonotype was seen at least ten times. This rearrangement joins TRBV28 to TRBJ1-2, with unresolved D. Germline CDR1 MDHEN, CDR2 SYDVKM. This CDR3 is 15 amino acids long. The ends were cut back, 6 bases at V and 6 bases at J, with 20 bases in the middle. In DNA, the CDR3 is TGTGCCAGCAGCGTCCCCGACGGCCTCCCTCATGGCTACACCTTC. Encoded protein: CASSVPDGLPHGYTF.

This clonotype was seen many times. This rearrangement joins TRBV11-3 to TRBJ2-1; no firm D call. The CDR3 has 13 amino acids. CDR1 SGHNT and CDR2 YENEEA come from the germline V gene. V was trimmed by 3 bases and J by 8 bases, leaving 11 bases between them. The CDR3 protein is CASSFDHAHEQFF. In nucleotides, the CDR3 is TGTGCCAGCAGCTTTGACCATGCCCATGAGCAGTTCTTC.

This clonotype was seen at least ten times. The gene calls are TRBV7-2 and TRBJ1-1; tentative D call: TRBD1 (6 bases). This CDR3 is built from 15 residues. Trimming removed 1 base from V and 3 bases from J, with 12 bases in between. In germline, CDR1 is SGHTA, CDR2 FQGNSA. In DNA form, the CDR3 reads TGTGCCAGCAGCTTAGGTAGGACAGCAGACACTGAAGCTTTCTTT. It yields the protein CASSLGRTADTEAFF.

This clonotype was detected ten times or more. The rearrangement links TRBV7-2 to TRBJ1-2; a possible D gene is TRBD1 (5 bases). The CDR3 consists of 14 residues. Trimming took 1 base from V and 7 from J, leaving 13 bases between them. Germline-derived CDR1 and CDR2 are SGHTA and FQGNSA. CDR3 DNA sequence: TGTGCCAGCAGCTTAGAACAGGCACTTGCTGGCTACACCTTC. Amino acids: CASSLEQALAGYTF.

This clonotype was counted many times. CDR3 sequence reads: CAISETDREHTEAFF. The DNA of the CDR3 is TGTGCCATCAGTGAAACGGACAGGGAGCACACTGAAGCTTTCTTT. The V gene is TRBV10-3, the J gene TRBJ1-1, with 8 bases aligning to TRBD1. V lost 3 bases and J lost 3; bases outside the gene matches: 6. From germline, CDR1 is ENHRY and CDR2 SYGVKD. There are 15 residues in the CDR3.

The chain couples TRBV20-1 to TRBJ2-7; tentative D call: TRBD2 (6 bases). V was clipped by 0 bases and J by 3 bases, with 18 bases between them. CDR1 DFQATT and CDR2 SNEGSKA come from the germline V gene (reference sequence). The CDR3 contains 16 residues. The CDR3 DNA reads as TGCAGTGCTAGAGATCTTCGCGGGACGAGCGACTACGAGCAGTACTTC. Protein sequence: CSARDLRGTSDYEQYF.

Points on this clonotype: This may come from a read error, since a much larger clone is one base off. The genes are TRBV14 and TRBJ1-6, with 10 bases matching TRBD1. From germline, CDR1 is SGHDN and CDR2 FVKESK. The CDR3 totals 16 residues. CDR3 coding DNA: TGTGCCAGCAGGTTATCCGGGACAGGGGTTTATTCACTCCTCCACTTT. Translating gives CASRLSGTGVYSLLHF.